These 7 T cell receptor beta chains came from one sample sequenced in a study of blood T cell repertoires in COVID-19 (dated by TCRdb to 2018 to 2021). The library was built by means of the immunoSEQ multiplex PCR assay. In TCRdb, the immuneACCESS table is reduced to in-frame sequences with V and J assigned. These tables do not hold every clone; where another copy was compared, an unresolved V gene accounts for under half, and the others remain unexplained. Counted in this sample were roughly 170,000 clones; 60% to 80% of them appeared once. More than 25% of the sample goes to the ten largest clones. Material: peripheral blood. These receptors were taken from a woman between 70 and 85 years old with acute or convalescent COVID-19.

The chain employs TRBV7-9 and TRBJ2-3; 8 positions match TRBD1. V was clipped by 6 bases and J by 4 bases; unmatched bases: 12. The CDR3 is 16 amino acids. Germline CDR1 SEHNR, CDR2 FQNEAQ (reference sequence). This CDR3 is CASRIQTGTGPDTQYF. The DNA of the CDR3 is TGTGCCAGCAGGATCCAAACCGGGACAGGTCCAGATACGCAGTATTTT.

The J gene is TRBJ1-1, the V gene TRBV7-2; D not resolved. Trimming took off 5 bases at V and 1 base at J, with 17 bases between the two ends. The CDR3 runs 16 residues. Germline CDR1 and CDR2: SGHTA and FQGNSA. The CDR3 protein is CASSPRAGHQNTEAFF. In DNA form, the CDR3 reads TGTGCCAGCAGCCCCCGTGCGGGTCACCAGAACACTGAAGCTTTCTTT.

The chain carries TRBV6-1 and TRBJ2-4; D is perhaps TRBD1 (6 bases). This CDR3 region has 16 residues. The germline CDR1 and CDR2 sequences are MNHNS and SASEGT. V lost 4 bases and J lost 3, with 16 bases in between. The CDR3 coding sequence is TGTGCCAGCAGTGCACAGGGTGCAGCTGGCAAAAACATTCAGTACTTC. It translates to CASSAQGAAGKNIQYF.

The chain joins TRBV19 to TRBJ2-3; TRBD1 is a possible D gene (6 bases). This CDR3 has 16 residues. The V and J ends lost 1 base and 1 base respectively, with 12 bases between them. Germline V CDR1 and CDR2: LNHDA, SQIVND (reference sequence). The CDR3 loop reads CASSIVPGERTDTQYF. The DNA of the CDR3 is TGTGCCAGTAGTATAGTGCCAGGGGAACGCACAGATACGCAGTATTTT. Full variable domain (outside the CDR3, taken from reference TRBV19 and TRBJ2-3): DGGITQSPKYLFRKEGQNVTLSCEQNLNHDAMYWYRQDPGQGLRLIYYSQIVNDFQKGDIAEGYSVSREKKESFPLTVTSAQKNPTAFYLCASSIVPGERTDTQYFGPGTRLTVL.

This sequence joins TRBV24-1 and TRBJ1-1; 7 positions match TRBD1. V gave up 5 bases and J gave up 2 bases; unmatched junction bases: 10. CDR3 length: 16 amino acids. Germline V gene lookup returns CDR1 KGHDR and CDR2 SFDVKD. Here the CDR3 DNA reads TGTGCCACCAGTGGGGGCAGGGGGAATACCAACACTGAAGCTTTCTTT. As protein: CATSGGRGNTNTEAFF.

V usage is TRBV5-1 and J usage is TRBJ2-2; 7 bases align to TRBD2. The J segment lost 1 base and the V segment lost 0 bases, leaving 3 bases of the junction unmatched. The CDR3 runs to 16 residues. CDR1 and CDR2 from the germline V gene are SGHRS and YFSETQ. CDR3 sequence: CASSLDSGGNTGELFF. For the CDR3, the DNA is TGCGCCAGCAGCTTGGATTCGGGAGGGAACACCGGGGAGCTGTTTTTT.

The chain carries TRBV29-1 and TRBJ2-5; a weak D match, TRBD1 (6 bases). Germline V gene lookup returns CDR1 SQVTM and CDR2 ANQGSEA. CDR3 length: 12 residues. Trimming stripped 5 bases from V and 5 bases from J, with 12 bases between. CDR3 region: CSVSPGVETQYF. The CDR3 DNA follows: TGCAGCGTTTCCCCAGGGGTGGAGACCCAGTACTTC.